Listed here are 8 T cell receptor beta chains from one sample, sequenced in a study of shared clonotypes between healthy human individuals. The method was immunoSEQ multiplex PCR; TCRdb's version includes in-frame clones alone and lacks a portion of them. The repertoire consists of some 2.1 million clones, with roughly 94% occurring once and the leading ten covering 0.13%. The sample comprised naive CD4+ T cells sorted from blood. Specified subset: CD45RA+ positively selected. These receptors were obtained from a man between 18 and 29 years old in good health.

The J gene is TRBJ2-5, the V gene TRBV11-2; 11 bases fit TRBD2. Germline V lookup: CDR1 SGHAT, CDR2 FQNNGV. V lost 6 bases and J lost 5; bases outside the gene matches: 8. The CDR3 sequence is 15 residues long. Written as DNA, the CDR3 is TGTGCCAGCAGAAAGATACTAGCGGGGGATGAGACCCAGTACTTC. This encodes CASRKILAGDETQYF.

J is TRBJ2-1 and V is TRBV6-5, with no clear D. Germline loops: CDR1 MNHEY, CDR2 SVGAGI. This CDR3 spans 16 amino acids. Trimming took off 4 bases at V and 4 bases at J, with 17 bases between the two ends. DNA for the CDR3: TGTGCCAGCAGTTTAACCGGGCGTGTTTCTTACAATGAGCAGTTCTTC. It codes for CASSLTGRVSYNEQFF.

This chain uses TRBV19 with TRBJ2-5; possibly TRBD2 for D (5 bases). V was shortened by 9 bases and J by 3 bases, with 14 bases between the two germline ends. This CDR3 has 13 amino acids. Looked up from germline, CDR1 is LNHDA and CDR2 is SQIVND (reference sequence). For the CDR3, the DNA is TGTGCCAGCGCTCCGGGATCCAAAGAGACCCAGTACTTC. Its translation: CASAPGSKETQYF. The full variable domain, in which reference TRBV19 and TRBJ2-5 provide the parts outside the CDR3, is DGGITQSPKYLFRKEGQNVTLSCEQNLNHDAMYWYRQDPGQGLRLIYYSQIVNDFQKGDIAEGYSVSREKKESFPLTVTSAQKNPTAFYLCASAPGSKETQYFGPGTRLLVL.

The rearrangement joins TRBV30 to TRBJ2-3; D unclear. CDR1 is GTSNPN, CDR2 SVGIG, per germline (reference sequence). With 2 bases removed from V and 14 bases from J, the gap between germline ends came to 8 bases. The CDR3 loop spans 9 amino acids. The CDR3 DNA sequence: TGTGCCTGGAGTCCCCCTCTGTATTTT. Translation: CAWSPPLYF. The full variable domain, its missing parts supplied by reference TRBV30 and TRBJ2-3, is SQTIHQWPATLVQPVGSPLSLECTVEGTSNPNLYWYRQAAGRGLQLLFYSVGIGQISSEVPQNLSASRPQDRQFILSSKKLLLSDSGFYLCAWSPPLYFGPGTRLTVL.

The chain links TRBV10-3 to TRBJ2-5; 9 positions agree with TRBD1. V lost 8 bases to trimming and J lost 2 bases; unmatched junction nucleotides: 6. The CDR3 covers 14 residues. Germline CDR1 and CDR2: ENHRY and SYGVKD. The DNA of the CDR3 is TGTGCCATCTCGGACAGGGGAGGACAAGAGACCCAGTACTTC. Its translation is CAISDRGGQETQYF.

V is TRBV9 and J is TRBJ2-3, with 9 nucleotides matching TRBD2. Trimming at V came to 3 bases and at J to 1 base, leaving 3 bases not matched to a gene. The length of the CDR3 is 15 residues. The germline V gene encodes CDR1 SGDLS and CDR2 YYNGEE. The CDR3 here is CASSEIAGGTDTQYF. The DNA for the CDR3 is TGTGCCAGCAGCGAAATAGCGGGGGGCACAGATACGCAGTATTTT.

This chain uses TRBV27 with TRBJ2-1, with 8 nucleotides matching TRBD2. CDR1 is MNHEY and CDR2 is SMNVEV in the germline V gene (reference sequence). The V and J ends lost 6 bases and 10 bases, in that order; junction bases with no gene match: 8. CDR3 size: 13 residues. In nucleotides, the CDR3 is TGTGCCAGCAGCCCGGGAGGGGCCAAAGAGCAGTTCTTC. As protein: CASSPGGAKEQFF.

The CDR3 reads CASSSGDRRLPGGAFF. The CDR3 bases are TGTGCCAGCAGTTCCGGGGACAGGCGGCTACCGGGGGGAGCTTTCTTT. The chain combines TRBV6-6 with TRBJ1-1, with 8 bases that match TRBD1. The germline CDR1 and CDR2 sequences are MNHNY and SVGAGI (reference sequence). With 4 bases clipped from V and 10 bases from J, the junction kept 17 bases outside the gene matches. CDR3 length equals 16 residues.